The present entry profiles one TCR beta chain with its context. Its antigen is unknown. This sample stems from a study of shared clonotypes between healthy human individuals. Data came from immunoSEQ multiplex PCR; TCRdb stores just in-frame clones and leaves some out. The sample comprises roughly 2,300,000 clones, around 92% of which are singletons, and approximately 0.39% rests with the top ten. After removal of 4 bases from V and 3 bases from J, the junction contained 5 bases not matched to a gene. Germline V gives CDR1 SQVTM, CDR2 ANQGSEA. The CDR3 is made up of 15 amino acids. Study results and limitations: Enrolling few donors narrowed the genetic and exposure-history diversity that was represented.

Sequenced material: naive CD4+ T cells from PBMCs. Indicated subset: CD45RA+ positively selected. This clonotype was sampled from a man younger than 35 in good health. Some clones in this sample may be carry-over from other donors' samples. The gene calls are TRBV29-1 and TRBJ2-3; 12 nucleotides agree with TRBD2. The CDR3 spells CSVALTSGRTDTQYF. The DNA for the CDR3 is TGCAGCGTTGCCCTGACTAGCGGGAGAACAGATACGCAGTATTTT.